This entry lists 10 T cell receptor beta chains sequenced from one sample in a study of blood T cells in healthy people across ages. A second PCR, run for about 7 to 12 cycles, used a sample-barcoded 5' primer plus a J-beta primer mix. TCRdb called the 5' RACE reads again in MiXCR, with one record for every CDR3 protein. The sample lists about 1.5 million distinct CDR3 sequences, about 40% occurring once. Sequenced sample: blood. The receptor set was obtained from a woman younger than 30 in good health.

This clonotype was recorded a few times. J is TRBJ2-3 and V is TRBV5-1; 8 positions match TRBD2. Trimming took 5 bases from V and 0 from J; bases not matched to a gene: 11. This CDR3 region has 17 residues. The germline V gene has CDR1 SGHRS and CDR2 YFSETQ. CDR3 nucleotides: TGCGCCAGCAGATCAGATTCGACTAGCGCCAGCACAGATACGCAGTATTTT. This translates into CASRSDSTSASTDTQYF.

This sequence joins TRBV20-1 and TRBJ2-7; D unclear. Germline-derived CDR1 and CDR2 are DFQATT and SNEGSKA (reference sequence). Trimming stripped 0 bases from V and 3 bases from J, with 9 bases between. The CDR3 covers 13 residues. The CDR3 region is CSARDRVLYEQYF. DNA of the CDR3: TGCAGTGCTAGAGATCGGGTGCTCTACGAGCAGTACTTC.

This clonotype was seen repeatedly, ten times or more. DNA of the CDR3: TGTGCCAGCAGTGAATATTTCACGCGGGAGAGCTCCTACGAGCAGTACTTC. It codes for CASSEYFTRESSYEQYF. The V gene is TRBV25-1, the J gene TRBJ2-7, with TRBD2 matching 7 bases. The CDR3 has 17 amino acids. Germline CDR1 is MGHDK and CDR2 is SYGVNS. Trimming at V came to 0 bases and at J to 0 bases, leaving 8 bases not matched to a gene.

A remark on this clonotype: Germline is not matched at one junction end, which may reflect a read error. This chain uses TRBV7-8 with TRBJ2-7, with 7 bases lining up with TRBD2. The end of the DNA fits TRBJ2-1 better, so the J call may be wrong. The CDR3 is made up of 18 amino acids. CDR1 and CDR2 from the germline V gene are SGHVS and FQNEAQ. This chain's CDR3 is CASSLGSGWGPSYDEQFF. DNA for the CDR3: TGTGCCAGCAGCTTAGGTAGCGGGTGGGGCCCCTCCTACGATGAGCAGTTCTTC.

This clonotype was detected a few times. This sequence joins TRBV4-2 and TRBJ1-1; possibly TRBD1 for D (6 bases). CDR1 and CDR2 (germline): LGHNA, YNFKEQ. The CDR3 consists of 15 residues. The V and J ends lost 3 bases and 0 bases respectively, with 11 bases between them. CDR3 nucleotide sequence: TGTGCCAGCAGCCAGGGGACAACGCTGAACACTGAAGCTTTCTTT. This encodes CASSQGTTLNTEAFF.

V usage is TRBV6-1 and J usage is TRBJ2-1; 7 bases are a match to TRBD2. The germline V gene has CDR1 MNHNS and CDR2 SASEGT. Unmatched junction bases numbered 7, after V lost 7 bases and J lost 1 base. This CDR3 has 15 amino acids. Here the CDR3 DNA reads TGTGCCAGCACTAGCGGACCCGGGTCCTACAATGAGCAGTTCTTC. Translating gives CASTSGPGSYNEQFF.

This clonotype was detected many times. V gene TRBV2 combines with J gene TRBJ2-7, with D perhaps matching TRBD1 (6 bases). The V and J ends lost 6 bases and 3 bases respectively, with 12 bases between them. The CDR3 runs to 13 residues. The germline CDR1 and CDR2 sequences are SNHLY and FYNNEI. CDR3 amino acids: CASSTGHNYEQYF. For the CDR3, the DNA is TGTGCCAGCAGCACGGGACACAACTACGAGCAGTACTTC.

In this sample, this clonotype turned up a few times. V usage is TRBV7-3 and J usage is TRBJ1-1; tentative D call: TRBD1 (5 bases). V shed 0 bases and J shed 5 bases, with 13 bases lying between them. Germline CDR1 is SGHTA and CDR2 is FQGTGA. The CDR3 sequence is 15 residues long. The CDR3 DNA follows: TGTGCCAGCAGCTTAACGGTCGGGGGAAGTACTGAAGCTTTCTTT. Encoded protein: CASSLTVGGSTEAFF.

This chain connects TRBV7-9 to TRBJ1-2; D is possibly TRBD1 (5 bases). Per the germline V gene, CDR1 is SEHNR and CDR2 is FQNEAQ (reference sequence). The CDR3 covers 13 residues. The V end was cut by 10 bases, the J end by 4 bases, with 16 bases between. The CDR3 DNA reads as TGTGCCACCTCCCCGGGGGTGGTCTATGGCTACACCTTC. Amino acid sequence: CATSPGVVYGYTF.

About this clonotype: One end of the junction fails to match germline, which may point to a read error. This chain uses TRBV20-1 with TRBJ2-1, with TRBD2 as a possible D gene (5 bases). This CDR3 contains 12 residues. Germline CDR1 DFQATT, CDR2 SNEGSKA (reference sequence). The chain's CDR3 is CGAPNGVWEQFF. Here the CDR3 DNA reads TGCGGTGCGCCTAACGGGGTATGGGAGCAGTTCTTC.